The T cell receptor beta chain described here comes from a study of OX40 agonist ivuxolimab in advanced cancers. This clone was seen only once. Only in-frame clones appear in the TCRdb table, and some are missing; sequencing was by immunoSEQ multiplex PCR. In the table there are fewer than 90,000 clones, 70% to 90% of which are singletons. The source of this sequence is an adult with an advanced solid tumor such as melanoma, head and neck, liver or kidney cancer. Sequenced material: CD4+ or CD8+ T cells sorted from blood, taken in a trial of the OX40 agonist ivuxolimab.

The CDR3 bases are TGCGCCAGCAGCCGTTCAAGCGGGAGCTCCTACAATGAGCAGTTCTTC. It yields the protein CASSRSSGSSYNEQFF. This chain joins TRBV5-1 and TRBJ2-1; 8 bases match TRBD2. The CDR3 sequence is 16 residues long. Germline assignment: CDR1 SGHRS and CDR2 YFSETQ. The trim removed 4 bases at V and 0 bases at J, leaving 6 bases unmatched.